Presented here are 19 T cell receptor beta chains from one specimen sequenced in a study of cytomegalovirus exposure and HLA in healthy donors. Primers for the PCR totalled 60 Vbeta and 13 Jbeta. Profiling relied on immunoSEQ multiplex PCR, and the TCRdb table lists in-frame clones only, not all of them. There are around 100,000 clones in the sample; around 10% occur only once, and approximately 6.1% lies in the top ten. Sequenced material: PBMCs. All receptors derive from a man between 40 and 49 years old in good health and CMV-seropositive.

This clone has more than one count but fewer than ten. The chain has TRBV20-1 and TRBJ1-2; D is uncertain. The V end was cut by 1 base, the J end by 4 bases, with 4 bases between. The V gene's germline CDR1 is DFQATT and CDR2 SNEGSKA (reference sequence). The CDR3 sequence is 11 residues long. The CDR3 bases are TGCAGTGCTAGAGTCGTCTATGGCTACACCTTC. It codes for CSARVVYGYTF.

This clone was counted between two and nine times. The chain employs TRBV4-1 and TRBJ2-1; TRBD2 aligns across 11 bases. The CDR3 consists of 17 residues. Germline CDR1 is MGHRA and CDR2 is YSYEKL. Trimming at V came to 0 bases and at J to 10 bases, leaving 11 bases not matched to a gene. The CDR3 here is CASSQDRGTSGSGEQFF. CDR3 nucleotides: TGCGCCAGCAGCCAAGATCGAGGGACTAGCGGCTCCGGGGAGCAGTTCTTC.

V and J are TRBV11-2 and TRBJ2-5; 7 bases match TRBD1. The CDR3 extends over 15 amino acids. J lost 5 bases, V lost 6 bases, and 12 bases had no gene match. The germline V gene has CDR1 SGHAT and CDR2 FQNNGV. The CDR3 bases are TGTGCCAGCAGACCCCAGGGGGTCTTCACGGAGACCCAGTACTTC. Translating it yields CASRPQGVFTETQYF.

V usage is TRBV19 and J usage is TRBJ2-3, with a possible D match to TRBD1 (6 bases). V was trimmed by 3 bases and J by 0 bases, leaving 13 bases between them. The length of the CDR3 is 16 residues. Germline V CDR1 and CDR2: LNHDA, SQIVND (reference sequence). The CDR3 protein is CASSIGPGVSTDTQYF. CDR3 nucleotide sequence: TGTGCCAGTAGTATTGGGCCAGGGGTCAGCACAGATACGCAGTATTTT.

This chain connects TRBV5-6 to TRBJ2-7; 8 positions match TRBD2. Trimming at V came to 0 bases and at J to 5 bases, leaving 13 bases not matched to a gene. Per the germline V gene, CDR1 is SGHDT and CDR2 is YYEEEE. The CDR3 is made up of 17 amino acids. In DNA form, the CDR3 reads TGTGCCAGCAGCTTGGCCCTCGGCCTCGAGCGGGAGAACGAGCAGTACTTC. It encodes CASSLALGLERENEQYF.

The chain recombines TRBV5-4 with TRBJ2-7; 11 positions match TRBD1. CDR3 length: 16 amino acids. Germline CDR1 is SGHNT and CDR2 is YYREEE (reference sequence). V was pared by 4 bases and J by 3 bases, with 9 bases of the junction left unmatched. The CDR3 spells CASSTGQGAQVYEQYF. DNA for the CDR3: TGTGCCAGCAGCACAGGACAGGGGGCGCAGGTCTACGAGCAGTACTTC. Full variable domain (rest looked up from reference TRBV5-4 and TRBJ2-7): ETGVTQSPTHLIKTRGQQVTLRCSSQSGHNTVSWYQQALGQGPQFIFQYYREEENGRGNFPPRFSGLQFPNYSSELNVNALELDDSALYLCASSTGQGAQVYEQYFGPGTRLTVT.

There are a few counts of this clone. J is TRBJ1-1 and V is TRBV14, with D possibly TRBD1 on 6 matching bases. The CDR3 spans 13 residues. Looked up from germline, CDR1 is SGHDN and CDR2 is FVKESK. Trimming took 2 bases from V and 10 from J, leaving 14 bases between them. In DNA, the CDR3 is TGTGCCAGCAGCCAATCCCTAAGGGGGACAGCTTTCTTT. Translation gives CASSQSLRGTAFF.

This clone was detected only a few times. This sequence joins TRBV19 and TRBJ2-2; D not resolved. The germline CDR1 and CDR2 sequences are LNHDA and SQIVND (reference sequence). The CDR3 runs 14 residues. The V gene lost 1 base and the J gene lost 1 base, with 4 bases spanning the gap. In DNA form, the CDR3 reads TGTGCCAGTAGTATAGTCCGGAACACCGGGGAGCTGTTTTTT. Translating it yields CASSIVRNTGELFF.

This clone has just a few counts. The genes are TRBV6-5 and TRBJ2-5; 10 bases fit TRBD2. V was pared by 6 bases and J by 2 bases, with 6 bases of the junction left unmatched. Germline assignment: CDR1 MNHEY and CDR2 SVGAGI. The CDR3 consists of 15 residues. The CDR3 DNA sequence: TGTGCCAGCAGCCTAGCGGGAGCAACTCAAGAGACCCAGTACTTC. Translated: CASSLAGATQETQYF.

The CDR3 sequence: CARSSTGAYEQYF. The CDR3 DNA sequence: TGTGCCAGAAGCTCTACAGGGGCCTACGAGCAGTACTTC. The V call is TRBV5-3, the J call TRBJ2-7, with 7 bases aligning to TRBD1. TRBV5-3 carries the ORF label, with uncertain function. With V trimmed by 3 bases and J by 2 bases, 2 bases remained unmatched. The CDR3 is 13 residues long.

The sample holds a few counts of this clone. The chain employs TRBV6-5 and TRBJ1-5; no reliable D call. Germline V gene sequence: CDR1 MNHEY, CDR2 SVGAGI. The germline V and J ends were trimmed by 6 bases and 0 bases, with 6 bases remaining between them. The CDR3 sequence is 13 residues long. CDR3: CASRLHSNQPQHF. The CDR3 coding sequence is TGTGCCAGCAGACTCCATAGCAATCAGCCCCAGCATTTT.

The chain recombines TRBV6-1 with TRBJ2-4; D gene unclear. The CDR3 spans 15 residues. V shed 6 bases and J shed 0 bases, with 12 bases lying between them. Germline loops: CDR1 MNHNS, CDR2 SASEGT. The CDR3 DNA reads TGTGCCAGCAGGTCTGACTTACAAGCCAAAAACATTCAGTACTTC. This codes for CASRSDLQAKNIQYF.

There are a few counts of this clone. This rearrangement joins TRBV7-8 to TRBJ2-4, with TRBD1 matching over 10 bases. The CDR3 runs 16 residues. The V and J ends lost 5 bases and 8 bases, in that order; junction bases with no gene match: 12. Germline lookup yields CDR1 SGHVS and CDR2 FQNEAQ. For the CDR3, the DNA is TGTGCCAGCAGCATTAGCCCGGGACAGGGGTTATACATTCAGTACTTC. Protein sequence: CASSISPGQGLYIQYF.

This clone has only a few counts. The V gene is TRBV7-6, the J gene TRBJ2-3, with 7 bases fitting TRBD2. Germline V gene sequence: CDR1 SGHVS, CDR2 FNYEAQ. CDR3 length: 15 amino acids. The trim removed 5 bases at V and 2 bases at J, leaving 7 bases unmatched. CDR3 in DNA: TGTGCCAGCAGCCCCCGAGCGGGAAACACAGATACGCAGTATTTT. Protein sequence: CASSPRAGNTDTQYF.

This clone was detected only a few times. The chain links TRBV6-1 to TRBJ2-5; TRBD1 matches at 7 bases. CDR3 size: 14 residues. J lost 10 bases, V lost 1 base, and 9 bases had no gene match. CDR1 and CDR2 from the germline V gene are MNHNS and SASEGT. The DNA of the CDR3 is TGTGCCAGCAGTGAAGAAGGGACAGCTGGAGACCAGTACTTC. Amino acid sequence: CASSEEGTAGDQYF.

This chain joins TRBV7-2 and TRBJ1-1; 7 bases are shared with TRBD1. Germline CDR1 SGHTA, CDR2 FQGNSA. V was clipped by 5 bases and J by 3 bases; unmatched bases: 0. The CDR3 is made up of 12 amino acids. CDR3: CASSQGDTEAFF. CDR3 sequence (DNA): TGTGCCAGCAGCCAGGGGGACACTGAAGCTTTCTTT.

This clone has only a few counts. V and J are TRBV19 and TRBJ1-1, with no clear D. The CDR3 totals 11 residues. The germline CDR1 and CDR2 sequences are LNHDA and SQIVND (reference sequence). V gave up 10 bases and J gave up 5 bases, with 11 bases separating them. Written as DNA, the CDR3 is TGTGCCACCGCCAGACTAACTGAAGCTTTCTTT. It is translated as CATARLTEAFF.

The CDR3 reads CASSVDQGNYGYTF. CDR3 in DNA: TGTGCCAGCAGCGTAGATCAGGGTAACTATGGCTACACCTTC. The V gene is TRBV9, the J gene TRBJ1-2, with D possibly TRBD1 on 5 matching bases. V was clipped by 0 bases and J by 1 base, with 7 bases between them. CDR1 is SGDLS, CDR2 YYNGEE, per germline. The CDR3 is made up of 14 amino acids.

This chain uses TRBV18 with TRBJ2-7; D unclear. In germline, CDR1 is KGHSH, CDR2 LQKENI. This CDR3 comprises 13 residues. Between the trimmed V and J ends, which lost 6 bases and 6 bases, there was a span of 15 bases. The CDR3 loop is CASSPSTRGEQYF. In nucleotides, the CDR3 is TGTGCCAGCTCCCCCTCGACCCGAGGCGAGCAGTACTTC.